This T cell receptor beta chain was documented in a study of cytomegalovirus exposure and HLA in healthy donors. The CDR3 contains 15 residues. The germline V gene encodes CDR1 ENHRY and CDR2 SYGVKD. Trimming removed 3 bases from V and 3 bases from J; junction bases left unmatched: 4. Primers: 60 Vbeta forward and 13 Jbeta reverse. Profiling relied on immunoSEQ multiplex PCR, and the TCRdb table lists in-frame clones only, not all of them. The table lists 150,000 to 200,000 clones, roughly 80% of them singletons, with 0.77% in the top ten. This clonotype was obtained from a woman aged 18-29 years in good health and CMV-seronegative. The sample consisted of PBMCs. The chain links TRBV10-3 to TRBJ1-3, with 8 bases identical to TRBD1. CDR3 sequence (DNA): TGTGCCATCAGTGACAGGGGGCGCGGTGGAAACACCATATATTTT. Encoded protein: CAISDRGRGGNTIYF.